These 31 T cell receptor beta chains were sequenced from one sample in a study of OX40 agonist ivuxolimab in advanced cancers. Libraries were prepared by immunoSEQ multiplex PCR; TCRdb keeps only in-frame clonotypes and omits some of them. This sample has roughly 60,000 clones; under 95% occur once, and the top ten carry 11% to 15%. Sequenced material: CD4+ or CD8+ T cells sorted from blood, taken in a trial of the OX40 agonist ivuxolimab. The receptors were gathered from an adult with an advanced solid tumor such as melanoma, head and neck, liver or kidney cancer.

This clone was detected only a few times. V and J are TRBV21-1 and TRBJ1-1. TRBV21-1 is a known pseudogene. The CDR3 is made up of 12 amino acids. CDR3 in DNA: TGTGCCAGCATCGGACGGTACCCTGAAGCTTTCTTT. Translating gives CASIGRYPEAFF.

V is TRBV18 and J is TRBJ2-1; 10 nucleotides align to TRBD2. The CDR3 spans 15 residues. V shed 0 bases and J 8 bases; nucleotides not matched to a gene: 4. Germline values: CDR1 KGHSH, CDR2 LQKENI. DNA of the CDR3: TGTGCCAGCTCACCACCGAGCGGGAGGGCCCATGAGCAGTTCTTC. Protein sequence: CASSPPSGRAHEQFF.

As for this clone: Mismatch with germline at one junction end may stem from a read error. The chain employs TRBV6-6 and TRBJ2-7; D unresolved. This CDR3 is 15 amino acids long. CDR1 is MNHNY and CDR2 is SVGAGI in the germline V gene (reference sequence). The CDR3 protein is CATSPRLGVAYEQYF. DNA of the CDR3: TGTGCCACCAGTCCCCGACTGGGTGTAGCCTACGAGCAGTACTTC.

CDR3 DNA: TGTGCCAGTAGTATAACGCGCGGACAGATACGGAACACTGAAGCTTTCTTT. Amino acid sequence: CASSITRGQIRNTEAFF. The gene calls are TRBV19 and TRBJ1-1; TRBD1 might be the D (6 bases). V gave up 2 bases and J gave up 1 base, with 17 bases separating them. Germline loops: CDR1 LNHDA, CDR2 SQIVND (reference sequence). The CDR3 length is 17 residues.

V gene TRBV7-9 combines with J gene TRBJ1-4; 11 nucleotides line up with TRBD1. This CDR3 is built from 13 residues. After removal of 9 bases from V and 7 bases from J, the junction contained 4 bases not matched to a gene. Germline V gives CDR1 SEHNR, CDR2 FQNEAQ (reference sequence). As DNA, the CDR3 is TGTGCCAGTCAGGGACAGGGGGTTGAAAAACTGTTTTTT. This gives the protein CASQGQGVEKLFF.

J is TRBJ2-3 and V is TRBV28; TRBD1 might be the D (5 bases). CDR3 length: 11 amino acids. Germline V gene data show CDR1 as MDHEN and CDR2 as SYDVKM. V was trimmed by 8 bases and J by 8 bases, leaving 11 bases between them. CDR3 DNA sequence: TGTGCCAGCGCAGGGTGGGGTACGCAGTATTTT. Translation: CASAGWGTQYF.

The chain employs TRBV2 and TRBJ2-3, with D unclear. This CDR3 region has 10 residues. CDR1 SNHLY and CDR2 FYNNEI come from the germline V gene. Trimming pared 9 bases from V and 5 bases from J, leaving 6 bases between. The CDR3 sequence is CARGKDTQYF. The CDR3 DNA reads as TGTGCCAGGGGCAAAGATACGCAGTATTTT. The full variable domain, its missing parts supplied by reference TRBV2 and TRBJ2-3, is EPEVTQTPSHQVTQMGQEVILRCVPISNHLYFYWYRQILGQKVEFLVSFYNNEISEKSEIFDDQFSVERPDGSNFTLKIRSTKLEDSAMYFCARGKDTQYFGPGTRLTVL.

This chain joins TRBV11-2 and TRBJ2-2; D not certain. CDR1 and CDR2 (germline): SGHAT, FQNNGV. Between the trimmed V and J ends, which lost 1 base and 1 base, there was a span of 1 base. The CDR3 is made up of 13 amino acids. The CDR3 protein is CASSLVNTGELFF. The CDR3 DNA reads as TGTGCCAGCAGCTTAGTGAACACCGGGGAGCTGTTTTTT.

The chain joins TRBV4-1 to TRBJ2-7; 11 bases fit TRBD2. Germline V gives CDR1 MGHRA, CDR2 YSYEKL. The CDR3 is 17 residues long. The V gene end was trimmed by 2 bases and the J gene end by 2 bases; junction bases not matched to a gene: 8. CDR3 region: CASSQLPTSGTPYEQYF. The DNA for the CDR3 is TGCGCCAGCAGCCAACTCCCGACTAGCGGGACCCCCTACGAGCAGTACTTC.

The chain joins TRBV7-2 to TRBJ2-7; D uncertain. Germline CDR1 is SGHTA and CDR2 is FQGNSA. This CDR3 contains 12 residues. Trimming left V 2 bases short and J 2 bases short, with 4 bases between. CDR3 in DNA: TGTGCCAGCAGCTTAACTGCCTACGAGCAGTACTTC. Protein sequence: CASSLTAYEQYF.

This chain uses TRBV7-2 with TRBJ2-7; D is uncertain. With 8 bases removed from V and 5 bases from J, the gap between germline ends came to 16 bases. The CDR3 extends over 13 amino acids. Germline CDR1 is SGHTA and CDR2 is FQGNSA. The CDR3 nucleotides read TGTGCCAGCTGTCTGGGCGAACGAGACGAGCAGTACTTC. Translation gives CASCLGERDEQYF.

The chain joins TRBV19 to TRBJ2-1; 7 nucleotides line up with TRBD1. J gave up 0 bases and V 5 bases, and 13 bases lay outside the gene matches. Germline CDR1 is LNHDA and CDR2 is SQIVND (reference sequence). The CDR3 is 18 amino acids. CDR3 nucleotide sequence: TGTGCCAGTAGTCCCAGACAGGGAAGGGGGAGCTCCTACAATGAGCAGTTCTTC. Protein product: CASSPRQGRGSSYNEQFF.

The chain carries TRBV20-1 and TRBJ2-1; D uncertain. Trimming pared 6 bases from V and 6 bases from J, leaving 9 bases between. Germline V CDR1 and CDR2: DFQATT, SNEGSKA (reference sequence). The CDR3 runs 11 residues. The DNA for the CDR3 is TGCAGTGCACAGCAGAGCAATGAGCAGTTCTTC. Protein product: CSAQQSNEQFF.

This sequence joins TRBV18 and TRBJ2-2; 9 positions agree with TRBD2. V gave up 4 bases and J gave up 4 bases; unmatched junction bases: 7. Germline CDR1 and CDR2: KGHSH and LQKENI. The CDR3 loop spans 16 amino acids. CDR3 sequence reads: CASSLLAGDVTGELFF. DNA for the CDR3: TGTGCCAGCTCACTTTTAGCGGGAGATGTCACCGGGGAGCTGTTTTTT.

This rearrangement joins TRBV9 to TRBJ2-2, with TRBD2 matching 8 bases. The junction had 9 bases not matched to a gene; V was cut back by 4 bases and J by 4 bases. The germline V gene encodes CDR1 SGDLS and CDR2 YYNGEE. The CDR3 runs to 16 residues. The CDR3 region has the DNA TGTGCCAGCAGCACCCAAGCGGGAGTTGTCACCGGGGAGCTGTTTTTT. This encodes CASSTQAGVVTGELFF. Based on the CDR3 plus reference TRBV9 and TRBJ2-2, the full variable domain is DSGVTQTPKHLITATGQRVTLRCSPRSGDLSVYWYQQSLDQGLQFLIQYYNGEERAKGNILERFSAQQFPDLHSELNLSSLELGDSALYFCASSTQAGVVTGELFFGEGSRLTVL.

This chain links TRBV6-1 with TRBJ2-2; D call uncertain. Germline lookup yields CDR1 MNHNS and CDR2 SASEGT. V was cut by 9 bases and J by 1 base, with 3 bases left in between. CDR3 length: 11 amino acids. CDR3 bases: TGTGCCAGGGAGAACACCGGGGAGCTGTTTTTT. This translates into CARENTGELFF.

This clone appeared once. Additional DNA sequences in this sample encode the identical CDR3. The chain employs TRBV28 and TRBJ1-1; 12 bases agree with TRBD1. Germline loops: CDR1 MDHEN, CDR2 SYDVKM. The CDR3 totals 19 residues. The J segment lost 0 bases and the V segment lost 3 bases, leaving 11 bases of the junction unmatched. The CDR3 sequence is CASSFGGQGAGMMNTEAFF. CDR3 sequence (DNA): TGTGCCAGCAGTTTTGGGGGACAGGGGGCCGGAATGATGAACACTGAAGCTTTCTTT.

V gene TRBV28 combines with J gene TRBJ2-4; D unresolved. The CDR3 totals 13 residues. CDR1 and CDR2 from the germline V gene are MDHEN and SYDVKM. The V gene lost 5 bases and the J gene lost 0 bases, with 5 bases spanning the gap. The DNA for the CDR3 is TGTGCCAGCAGTGGGGTAGCCAAAAACATTCAGTACTTC. Protein: CASSGVAKNIQYF. Together with reference TRBV28 and TRBJ2-4, the CDR3 gives the full variable domain: DVKVTQSSRYLVKRTGEKVFLECVQDMDHENMFWYRQDPGLGLRLIYFSYDVKMKEKGDIPEGYSVSREKKERFSLILESASTNQTSMYLCASSGVAKNIQYFGAGTRLSVL.

The V gene is TRBV5-6, the J gene TRBJ2-7, with 7 bases that match TRBD2. After removal of 3 bases from V and 4 bases from J, the junction contained 16 bases not matched to a gene. The CDR3 length is 17 residues. Germline CDR1 is SGHDT and CDR2 is YYEEEE. CDR3 in amino acids: CASSSARVAGGGYEQYF. As DNA, the CDR3 is TGTGCCAGCAGCTCGGCCAGGGTGGCCGGCGGGGGTTACGAGCAGTACTTC.

The rearrangement uses TRBV6-1 and TRBJ1-2, with D maybe TRBD1 (5 bases). CDR1 and CDR2 (germline): MNHNS, SASEGT. V dropped 7 bases and J dropped 7 bases, with 19 bases sitting between them. This CDR3 region has 14 residues. CDR3 nucleotides: TGTGCCAGCATGGTGCCAGGGAGGCCCAGTGGCTACACCTTC. Protein: CASMVPGRPSGYTF.

The chain joins TRBV18 to TRBJ2-7; 7 bases fit TRBD2. J gave up 0 bases and V 4 bases, and 3 bases lay outside the gene matches. This CDR3 is built from 14 residues. CDR1 KGHSH and CDR2 LQKENI come from the germline V gene. The CDR3 DNA reads TGTGCCAGCTCACTAACTAGCGACTCCTACGAGCAGTACTTC. Translated, it gives CASSLTSDSYEQYF. The variable domain in full, completed from reference TRBV18 and TRBJ2-7, reads NAGVMQNPRHLVRRRGQEARLRCSPMKGHSHVYWYRQLPEEGLKFMVYLQKENIIDESGMPKERFSAEFPKEGPSILRIQQVVRGDSAAYFCASSLTSDSYEQYFGPGTRLTVT.

This rearrangement joins TRBV30 to TRBJ2-1, with 9 bases matching TRBD1. CDR1 is GTSNPN and CDR2 is SVGIG in the germline V gene (reference sequence). The CDR3 covers 15 residues. V lost 2 bases, J lost 7 bases, and 9 bases stayed unmatched. The CDR3 spells CAWSHWTGEINEQFF. In DNA form, the CDR3 reads TGTGCCTGGAGTCACTGGACAGGGGAGATAAATGAGCAGTTCTTC.

This clone was counted a single time. This rearrangement joins TRBV11-2 to TRBJ2-7, with D maybe TRBD1 (6 bases). Germline lookup yields CDR1 SGHAT and CDR2 FQNNGV. Trimming left V 5 bases short and J 7 bases short, with 15 bases between. The CDR3 has 13 residues. The CDR3 sequence: CASSLTGLREQYF. In DNA, the CDR3 is TGTGCCAGCAGCCTGACAGGACTTAGAGAGCAGTACTTC. The full variable domain, in which reference TRBV11-2 and TRBJ2-7 provide the parts outside the CDR3, is EAGVAQSPRYKIIEKRQSVAFWCNPISGHATLYWYQQILGQGPKLLIQFQNNGVVDDSQLPKDRFSAERLKGVDSTLKIQPAKLEDSAVYLCASSLTGLREQYFGPGTRLTVT.

V and J are TRBV4-1 and TRBJ2-1; tentatively, D is TRBD2 (6 bases). The length of the CDR3 is 16 residues. Germline V lookup: CDR1 MGHRA, CDR2 YSYEKL. Trimming removed 1 base at V and 0 bases at J, with 10 bases between. CDR3 coding DNA: TGCGCCAGCAGCCAAGCAGGGAGGAGCTCCTACAATGAGCAGTTCTTC. Translated, it gives CASSQAGRSSYNEQFF.

This chain links TRBV6-5 with TRBJ1-5; no clear D. Per germline, CDR1 MNHEY and CDR2 SVGAGI. Trimming cost V 0 bases and J 3 bases, with 6 bases left between them. The CDR3 has 14 residues. CDR3: CASSYSRDNQPQHF. For the CDR3, the DNA is TGTGCCAGCAGTTACTCCCGGGACAATCAGCCCCAGCATTTT.

The V gene is TRBV7-8, the J gene TRBJ2-7; 9 bases fit TRBD2. CDR1 is SGHVS, CDR2 FQNEAQ, per germline. The CDR3 has 22 amino acids. V dropped 2 bases and J dropped 1; count of bases not matched to a gene: 24. The CDR3 DNA follows: TGTGCCAGCAGCTTATGGGGTCAGGGTCGGCTAGCGGGATCTCTTAAGTCCTACGAGCAGTACTTC. It yields the protein CASSLWGQGRLAGSLKSYEQYF.

This clone showed up just once. This chain links TRBV27 with TRBJ2-5; 8 nucleotides line up with TRBD1. In germline, CDR1 is MNHEY, CDR2 SMNVEV (reference sequence). The CDR3 has 15 residues. Trimming cost V 3 bases and J 5 bases; bases outside gene matches: 8. In DNA, the CDR3 is TGTGCCAGCAGTTTGGGGCAGGGGGCTTTTGAGACCCAGTACTTC. Protein sequence: CASSLGQGAFETQYF.

This clone was seen only once. The chain recombines TRBV28 with TRBJ2-2; D is perhaps TRBD2 (6 bases). Germline lookup yields CDR1 MDHEN and CDR2 SYDVKM. V lost 6 bases and J 2 bases, leaving 16 bases between the germline ends. This CDR3 comprises 16 residues. CDR3 nucleotides: TGTGCCAGCAGGGGGGGTCCCAGCGGAAACACCGGGGAGCTGTTTTTT. Translation: CASRGGPSGNTGELFF.

The chain has TRBV19 and TRBJ1-4, with D perhaps matching TRBD1 (5 bases). V lost 6 bases, J lost 0 bases, and 23 bases lay in between. Looked up from germline, CDR1 is LNHDA and CDR2 is SQIVND (reference sequence). CDR3 length equals 19 residues. The CDR3: CASSPRRGTTLATNEKLFF. Here the CDR3 DNA reads TGTGCCAGTAGCCCCCGGCGAGGGACTACTCTTGCAACTAATGAAAAACTGTTTTTT.

The V gene is TRBV5-1, the J gene TRBJ2-7; TRBD1 matches at 9 bases. The CDR3 contains 15 residues. The junction had 7 bases not matched to a gene; V was cut back by 0 bases and J by 6 bases. The germline CDR1 and CDR2 sequences are SGHRS and YFSETQ. The CDR3 loop is CASSLAGTGISEQYF. The DNA for the CDR3 is TGCGCCAGCAGCTTGGCTGGGACAGGGATCAGCGAGCAGTACTTC. Drawing the rest from reference TRBV5-1 and TRBJ2-7, the complete variable domain is KAGVTQTPRYLIKTRGQQVTLSCSPISGHRSVSWYQQTPGQGLQFLFEYFSETQRNKGNFPGRFSGRQFSNSRSEMNVSTLELGDSALYLCASSLAGTGISEQYFGPGTRLTVT.

The CDR3 bases are TGTGCCAGCAGCTTAATGGGCGGGAGGGCATACGAGCAGTACTTC. Translated, it gives CASSLMGGRAYEQYF. The gene calls are TRBV7-2 and TRBJ2-7, with 9 nucleotides matching TRBD2. The CDR3 consists of 15 residues. Germline V gives CDR1 SGHTA, CDR2 FQGNSA. V was pared by 2 bases and J by 4 bases, with 6 bases of the junction left unmatched.